The rows below give T cell receptor beta chains drawn from one sample of a study of human T cells and chemical hapten exposure. MiXCR was run by TCRdb on the 5' RACE reads, yielding one entry per CDR3 protein. This repertoire shows under 150,000 distinct CDR3 sequences, approximately 20% found once; its top ten account for around 2.8%. Receptors originate from a human donor in good health. Each CDR3 is given without its conserved first and last residue. Each record gives: V gene, J gene, CDR3 protein.

v_gene: TRBV6-5
j_gene: TRBJ1-1
CDR3aa: ASSYGGGTPAF

v_gene: TRBV5-1
j_gene: TRBJ2-3
CDR3aa: ASSPLDPYTQY

v_gene: TRBV6-1
j_gene: TRBJ2-3
CDR3aa: ASSKQRQRISGRGTDTQY

v_gene: TRBV7-9
j_gene: TRBJ2-2
CDR3aa: ASSAANTGELF

v_gene: TRBV7-6
j_gene: TRBJ2-1
CDR3aa: ASSLGVERSPPGAYNEQF

v_gene: TRBV4-1
j_gene: TRBJ1-2
CDR3aa: ASSQDRDRANYGYT

v_gene: TRBV28
j_gene: TRBJ1-5
CDR3aa: ASSASQTGGLTQPQH

v_gene: TRBV12-3/TRBV12-4
j_gene: TRBJ2-7
CDR3aa: ASSLDRDTLIYEQY

v_gene: TRBV11-3
j_gene: TRBJ1-5
CDR3aa: ASSPRDPGTGYQPQH

v_gene: TRBV28
j_gene: TRBJ2-3
CDR3aa: ASRRGINTDTQY

v_gene: TRBV20-1
j_gene: TRBJ1-5
CDR3aa: SAREGAGSNQPQH

v_gene: TRBV7-3
j_gene: TRBJ1-1
CDR3aa: ASSWDMNTEAF

v_gene: TRBV12-3/TRBV12-4
j_gene: TRBJ1-1
CDR3aa: ASSLAAMNTEAF

v_gene: TRBV12-3/TRBV12-4
j_gene: TRBJ2-6
CDR3aa: ASSLGVDSGANVLT

v_gene: TRBV3-1
j_gene: TRBJ2-5
CDR3aa: ASSLRGTGGSGETQY

v_gene: TRBV7-2
j_gene: TRBJ1-2
CDR3aa: ASSSDSILVGGYT

v_gene: TRBV28
j_gene: TRBJ2-3
CDR3aa: ASSGGRAMYTQY

v_gene: TRBV2
j_gene: TRBJ2-7
CDR3aa: ASSAPAEDEQY

v_gene: TRBV28
j_gene: TRBJ1-3
CDR3aa: ASSSTTGQGAENTIY

v_gene: TRBV5-5
j_gene: TRBJ2-2
CDR3aa: ASSTQGTDTGELF

v_gene: TRBV4-1
j_gene: TRBJ2-3
CDR3aa: ASSQGWGPDTQY

v_gene: TRBV12-3/TRBV12-4
j_gene: TRBJ1-1
CDR3aa: ASSRQGAPNTEAF

v_gene: TRBV7-2
j_gene: TRBJ2-7
CDR3aa: ASLGTSYEQY

v_gene: TRBV28
j_gene: TRBJ2-2
CDR3aa: ASRPPRTGELF

v_gene: TRBV5-1
j_gene: TRBJ1-1
CDR3aa: ASSLDVSRNTEAF

v_gene: TRBV14
j_gene: TRBJ2-2
CDR3aa: ASRTSSNTGELF

v_gene: TRBV6-4
j_gene: TRBJ2-3
CDR3aa: ASSRDGRSDTQY

v_gene: TRBV7-8
j_gene: TRBJ2-7
CDR3aa: ASSLGAAHYEQY

v_gene: TRBV28
j_gene: TRBJ2-7
CDR3aa: ASSSSHEQY

v_gene: TRBV29-1
j_gene: TRBJ1-1
CDR3aa: SVGGVEAF

v_gene: TRBV18
j_gene: TRBJ2-1
CDR3aa: ASSPTSETYNEQF

v_gene: TRBV2
j_gene: TRBJ2-1
CDR3aa: ASSDMGQGYNEQF

v_gene: TRBV5-1
j_gene: TRBJ1-1
CDR3aa: ASSLSGTDSEAF

v_gene: TRBV12-3/TRBV12-4
j_gene: TRBJ1-4
CDR3aa: ASTQGGGPNEKLF

v_gene: TRBV18
j_gene: TRBJ2-5
CDR3aa: ASSPPGFPETQY

v_gene: TRBV30
j_gene: TRBJ2-7
CDR3aa: AWARDWYEQY

v_gene: TRBV3-1
j_gene: TRBJ2-1
CDR3aa: ASSAQTDAYNEQF

v_gene: TRBV29-1
j_gene: TRBJ2-5
CDR3aa: SVCLRGRETQY

v_gene: TRBV24-1
j_gene: TRBJ2-7
CDR3aa: ATSDSWGQGDEQY

v_gene: TRBV6-4
j_gene: TRBJ1-1
CDR3aa: ASSPGRGSVAEAF

v_gene: TRBV29-1
j_gene: TRBJ2-3
CDR3aa: SVDRGDTQY

v_gene: TRBV10-2
j_gene: TRBJ1-3
CDR3aa: ASSLAGSAGNTIY

v_gene: TRBV18
j_gene: TRBJ1-5
CDR3aa: ASSPSTGGNQPQH

v_gene: TRBV18
j_gene: TRBJ2-7
CDR3aa: ASSPPLGGGNTNYEQY

v_gene: TRBV28
j_gene: TRBJ2-7
CDR3aa: ASSLFGGDRGAYEQY

v_gene: TRBV29-1
j_gene: TRBJ2-7
CDR3aa: SVGVSSKQY

v_gene: TRBV4-1
j_gene: TRBJ2-4
CDR3aa: ASSQAVSGGNIQY

v_gene: TRBV27
j_gene: TRBJ1-1
CDR3aa: ASSLMGGNTEAF

v_gene: TRBV18
j_gene: TRBJ1-2
CDR3aa: ASSPPVEGYGYT

v_gene: TRBV20-1
j_gene: TRBJ2-7
CDR3aa: SAPGAAGGHEQY

v_gene: TRBV20-1
j_gene: TRBJ2-1
CDR3aa: SAPLWLARDNEQF

v_gene: TRBV29-1
j_gene: TRBJ2-2
CDR3aa: SAAGGTVKTGELF

v_gene: TRBV5-6
j_gene: TRBJ2-3
CDR3aa: ASSLARGRLTDTQY

v_gene: TRBV27
j_gene: TRBJ1-5
CDR3aa: ASSPKQGLVNQPQH

v_gene: TRBV7-3
j_gene: TRBJ2-1
CDR3aa: ASSDRSTTYNEQF